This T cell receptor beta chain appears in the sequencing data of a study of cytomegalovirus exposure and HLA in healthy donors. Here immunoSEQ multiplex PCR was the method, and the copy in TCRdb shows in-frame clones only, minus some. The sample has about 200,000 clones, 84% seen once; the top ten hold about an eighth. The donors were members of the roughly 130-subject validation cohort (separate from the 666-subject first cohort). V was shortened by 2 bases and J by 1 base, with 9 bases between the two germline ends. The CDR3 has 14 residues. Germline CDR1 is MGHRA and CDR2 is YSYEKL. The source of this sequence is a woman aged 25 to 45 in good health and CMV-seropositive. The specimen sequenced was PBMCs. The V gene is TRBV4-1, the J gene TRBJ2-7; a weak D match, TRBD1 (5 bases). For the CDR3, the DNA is TGCGCCAGCAGCCAACGACAGTTATCCTACGAGCAGTACTTC. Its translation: CASSQRQLSYEQYF.